This TCR beta chain was profiled in a study of T cell changes during pregnancy in multiple sclerosis. The length of the CDR3 is 14 residues. Germline CDR1 reads SGDLS; CDR2 reads YYNGEE. V was clipped by 6 bases and J by 7 bases, with 16 bases between them. Repertoires were generated with immunoSEQ multiplex PCR, while TCRdb's copy carries only in-frame clones and drops some. In the table there are 55,000 to 75,000 clones, approximately 93% of which are singletons. The receptor's source is a female donor with multiple sclerosis, enrolled in a pregnancy study. The chain joins TRBV9 to TRBJ2-2, with a weak D call TRBD2 (5 bases). Specimen: CD8+ T cells from peripheral blood mononuclear cells, collected in the second trimester of pregnancy. The CDR3 DNA follows: TGTGCCAGCACCCCGGGGAGATTGGTCGGGGAGCTGTTTTTT. Amino acids: CASTPGRLVGELFF.